The 10 T cell receptor beta chains in this list originate from one sample, sequenced in a study of regulatory T cells in long-lasting Graves disease. Construction of TCR beta libraries relied on iRepertoire HTBI primers and on Arm-PCR targeting CDR3 regions. TCRdb processed the multiplex PCR reads anew with MiXCR; each CDR3 protein has one entry. The sample carries approximately 350,000 distinct CDR3 sequences, 15% to 20% recorded once. This sample's time point: newly diagnosed GD, antithyroid drugs for less than 3 months. The TCR library used RNA extracted from PBMCs. The data also belong to a second study, concerning T cells in Graves' hyperthyroidism and ophthalmopathy.

The sequences come from peripheral blood mononuclear cells (PBMCs), collected at new diagnosis, from a patient treated with antithyroid drugs. The source of these receptors is a woman aged 18-29 years with Graves disease.

The table lists this clonotype with a few counts. The chain uses TRBV20-1 and TRBJ2-7; 8 bases map to TRBD2. Germline V CDR1 and CDR2: DFQATT, SNEGSKA (reference sequence). The V segment lost 0 bases and the J segment 3 bases; nucleotides outside the gene matches: 4. The CDR3 length is 14 residues. CDR3 in DNA: TGCAGTGCTAGAGATCAAGCGGGGGTCTACGAGCAGTACTTC. As protein: CSARDQAGVYEQYF.

This clonotype was found once. The junction does not match germline at one end; this may be a read error. The rearrangement joins TRBV7-9 to TRBJ2-3; TRBD2 agrees at 14 bases. The CDR3 is 12 amino acids. From germline, CDR1 is SEHNR and CDR2 FQNEAQ (reference sequence). Here the CDR3 reads CASSPTSGRAPF. CDR3 nucleotides: TGTGCCAGCAGCCCGACTAGCGGGAGGGCCCCATTT.

The table lists this clonotype with a few counts. V usage is TRBV6-2 or TRBV6-3 and J usage is TRBJ2-3, with TRBD1 matching 9 bases. V trimming: 6 bases; J trimming: 2 bases; junction bases outside the gene matches: 3. CDR3 length: 14 residues. Germline CDR1 and CDR2: MNHEY and SVGEGT. The CDR3 nucleotides are TGTGCCAGCAGCTGGGACAGGGCCACAGATACGCAGTATTTT. It yields the protein CASSWDRATDTQYF.

This clonotype was counted between two and nine times. The chain uses TRBV10-2 and TRBJ2-1; 9 nucleotides agree with TRBD1. The CDR3 consists of 17 residues. With V trimmed by 3 bases and J by 9 bases, 15 bases remained unmatched. Germline values: CDR1 WSHSY, CDR2 SAAADI. CDR3 region: CASSDSGTGNYVVEQFF. The CDR3 DNA follows: TGCGCCAGCAGTGATTCCGGGACAGGGAATTATGTAGTTGAGCAGTTCTTC.

This clonotype was observed a few times. V is TRBV10-1 and J is TRBJ2-2; 7 bases are a match to TRBD2. The CDR3 has 15 residues. V shed 6 bases and J 5 bases; nucleotides not matched to a gene: 9. The germline V gene encodes CDR1 WNHNN and CDR2 SYGVQD (reference sequence). The CDR3 sequence: CASSWEGSRTGELFF. As DNA, the CDR3 is TGCGCCAGCAGCTGGGAGGGATCTAGAACCGGGGAGCTGTTTTTT.

This clonotype was seen repeatedly, ten times or more. The J gene is TRBJ2-1, the V gene TRBV4-2; D might be TRBD1 or TRBD2, each matching 5 bases. CDR3 length: 16 residues. CDR1 is LGHNA and CDR2 is YNFKEQ in the germline V gene. V shed 1 base and J shed 4 bases, with 14 bases lying between them. This CDR3 reads CASSQGFGAEYNEQFF. Written as DNA, the CDR3 is TGTGCCAGCAGCCAAGGTTTCGGGGCGGAGTACAATGAGCAGTTCTTC.

The chain combines TRBV5-6 with TRBJ2-4; D gene unclear. V was trimmed by 5 bases and J by 1 base, leaving 13 bases between them. The CDR3 extends over 15 amino acids. Germline CDR1 reads SGHDT; CDR2 reads YYEEEE. The CDR3 nucleotides are TGTGCCAGCAGTCTCTCGCTCGCGGCCAAAAACATTCAGTACTTC. Amino acid sequence: CASSLSLAAKNIQYF. The entire variable domain, with the rest obtained from reference TRBV5-6 and TRBJ2-4, is as follows: DAGVTQSPTHLIKTRGQQVTLRCSPKSGHDTVSWYQQALGQGPQFIFQYYEEEERQRGNFPDRFSGHQFPNYSSELNVNALLLGDSALYLCASSLSLAAKNIQYFGAGTRLSVL.

This clonotype was counted a few times. The rearrangement uses TRBV7-6 and TRBJ2-1; 8 bases agree with TRBD1. CDR1 and CDR2 (germline): SGHVS, FNYEAQ. Germline trimming cut 4 bases from V and 4 bases from J; bases unmatched to any gene: 9. CDR3 length: 16 amino acids. The CDR3 coding sequence is TGTGCCAGCAGCTCTCCGAGGGACAGGCCGTACAATGAGCAGTTCTTC. Translated: CASSSPRDRPYNEQFF.

This clonotype has only a few counts. V gene TRBV4-1 combines with J gene TRBJ1-2, with D possibly TRBD1 on 5 matching bases. This CDR3 contains 15 residues. Trimming took off 0 bases at V and 7 bases at J, with 15 bases between the two ends. Per the germline V gene, CDR1 is MGHRA and CDR2 is YSYEKL. CDR3 DNA sequence: TGCGCCAGCAGCCAAGAATCTGCGGGACTCTCTGGCTACACCTTC. Protein product: CASSQESAGLSGYTF.

This clonotype was observed a handful of times. V and J are TRBV9 and TRBJ2-3; maybe TRBD2 (6 bases). CDR3 length equals 14 residues. Germline loops: CDR1 SGDLS, CDR2 YYNGEE. The V end lost 5 bases, the J end lost 1 base, and 11 bases lay between the germline ends. CDR3 sequence: CASRMGEGTDTQYF. DNA of the CDR3: TGTGCCAGCAGGATGGGGGAGGGCACAGATACGCAGTATTTT.